This T cell receptor beta chain was retrieved from a study of blood T cell repertoires in COVID-19. Whole-study context: Nucleic acid was either cDNA or gDNA, and it came from T cells, B-cell-depleted T cells, or PBMCs.

The length of the CDR3 is 15 residues. Per the germline V gene, CDR1 is SNHLY and CDR2 is FYNNEI. The V gene end was trimmed by 7 bases and the J gene end by 5 bases; junction bases not matched to a gene: 9. Produced via immunoSEQ multiplex PCR; TCRdb's table is partial and in-frame only. The sample comprises about 180,000 clones, 80% to 90% of which are singletons, and under 15% rests with the top ten. The genes are TRBV2 and TRBJ2-7, with 12 bases fitting TRBD1. The sample consisted of peripheral blood. The receptor was isolated from a woman in her sixties or seventies with COVID-19, enrolled during active disease. In nucleotides, the CDR3 is TGTGCCAGCACCCTGGGGACAGGGGGCATCGACGAGCAGTACTTC. It specifies CASTLGTGGIDEQYF.